This T cell receptor (beta chain) is from a study of blood T cell repertoires in COVID-19 (TCRdb year 2020). With respect to the entire study: Samples from collaborators originated in the United States, Italy and Spain and spanned both the acute and convalescent phases of COVID-19. The prospective study material was composed of cDNA or gDNA derived from T cells, B-cell-depleted T cells, or PBMCs. Subjects who had been exposed to COVID-19, were actively infected with it, or had recovered from it provided the deeply sampled blood TCRbeta repertoires that made up the dataset. The repertoires were released in a freely available public database meant as a resource for research on the immune response to SARS-CoV-2. The samples were drawn from the first 160 participants of the ongoing ImmuneRACE study and from more than 1,000 subjects provided by 6 global collaborators. Sample metadata almost always included a de-identified subject ID, COVID-19 status, age in years and sex. Where HLA class I and class II types were available, the types were taken from metadata supplied by the sample provider, not from assay-based typing. Results and caveats for the whole study, not just this receptor: Clinical and demographic metadata were provided uncurated, with the amount varying by source and participant.

TCRbeta CDR3 regions were amplified from genomic DNA by means of the immunoSEQ Assay, a bias-controlled multiplex PCR. Under the source paper's analysis protocol: Nucleated cell counts per sample were estimated from amplification of reference gene primers within the assay. To quantify the absolute abundance of each unique TCRbeta CDR3 rearrangement, sequence reads were collapsed and filtered. For each sample, productive Simpson clonality was calculated by taking the square root of Simpson's diversity index across productive rearrangements. Sourced from immuneACCESS, this table was stored by TCRdb with only in-frame sequences that have V and J called. A share of the clones is absent; for the studies checked, an unresolved V gene accounts for under half, and the remainder has no known explanation. V, J and clone size reflect that table, while D and trimming were determined from the DNA. The sample table contains 110,000 or so clones; only one count was recorded for 85% to 90% of them. Jointly, the top ten make up around 4.5% of the sample.

A note on this clone: Its antigen has not been determined. Base qualities are not at hand, and no much larger clone is one base apart.

Each collaborating institution followed its own protocols to collect whole blood in K2EDTA tubes. For TCRbeta analysis, collaborators shipped samples as frozen whole blood, isolated PBMCs, or DNA extracted from either of those sample types. The cysteine opens and the phenylalanine closes a CDR3 of 14 amino acids. Solely the CDR3 DNA is kept, with 42 bases framed from the first base. Sequences MGHRA (CDR1) and YSYEKL (CDR2) are obtained from the germline V gene. V was cut back by 5 bases and J by 2 bases, leaving a gap of 11 bases between them. The sequencing input was peripheral blood. This clonotype originated in a woman aged 50 to 65 with acute or convalescent COVID-19. The chain joins TRBV4-1 to TRBJ2-3, with the D gene too uncertain to name. The CDR3 in this case is CASSNSVSTDTQYF. The nucleotides read TGCGCCAGCAGCAACTCCGTTTCCACAGATACGCAGTATTTT.